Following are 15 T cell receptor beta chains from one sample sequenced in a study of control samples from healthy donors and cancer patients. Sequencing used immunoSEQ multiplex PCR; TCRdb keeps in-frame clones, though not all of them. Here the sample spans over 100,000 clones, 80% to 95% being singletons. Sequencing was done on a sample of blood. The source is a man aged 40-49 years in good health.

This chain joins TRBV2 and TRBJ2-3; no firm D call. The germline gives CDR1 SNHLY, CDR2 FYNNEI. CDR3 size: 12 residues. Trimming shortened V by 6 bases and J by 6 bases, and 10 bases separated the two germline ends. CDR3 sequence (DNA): TGTGCCAGCAGCCCCGCCTGGGATACGCAGTATTTT. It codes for CASSPAWDTQYF.

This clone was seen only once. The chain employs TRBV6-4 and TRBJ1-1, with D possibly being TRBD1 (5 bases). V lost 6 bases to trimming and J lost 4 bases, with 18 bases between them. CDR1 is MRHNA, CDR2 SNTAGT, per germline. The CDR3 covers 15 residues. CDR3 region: CASRQEGFFSTEAFF. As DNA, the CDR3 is TGTGCCAGCAGACAGGAAGGGTTTTTTAGCACTGAAGCTTTCTTT.

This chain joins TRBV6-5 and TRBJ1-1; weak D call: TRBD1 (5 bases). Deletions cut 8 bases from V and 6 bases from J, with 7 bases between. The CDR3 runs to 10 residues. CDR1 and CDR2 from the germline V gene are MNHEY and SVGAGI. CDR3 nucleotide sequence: TGTGCCAGCCGGGGACCTGAAGCTTTCTTT. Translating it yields CASRGPEAFF.

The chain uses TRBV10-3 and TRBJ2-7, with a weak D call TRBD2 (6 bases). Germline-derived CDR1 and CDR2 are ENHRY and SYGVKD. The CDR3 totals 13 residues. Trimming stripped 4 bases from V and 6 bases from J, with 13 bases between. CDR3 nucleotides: TGTGCCATCAGTGGTACTAGCTCCCCCGAGCAGTACTTC. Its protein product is CAISGTSSPEQYF.

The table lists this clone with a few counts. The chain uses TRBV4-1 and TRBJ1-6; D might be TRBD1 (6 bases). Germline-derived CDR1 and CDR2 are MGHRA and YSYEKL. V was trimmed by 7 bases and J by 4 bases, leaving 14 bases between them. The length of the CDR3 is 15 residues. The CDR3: CASTWGQGYNSPLHF. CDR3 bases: TGCGCCAGCACCTGGGGGCAGGGATATAATTCACCCCTCCACTTT.

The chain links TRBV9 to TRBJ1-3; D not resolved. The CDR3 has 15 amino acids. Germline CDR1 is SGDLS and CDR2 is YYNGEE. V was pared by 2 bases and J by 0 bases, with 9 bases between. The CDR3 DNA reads TGTGCCAGCAGCGTTTCTGGGGTCTCTGGAAACACCATATATTTT. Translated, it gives CASSVSGVSGNTIYF.

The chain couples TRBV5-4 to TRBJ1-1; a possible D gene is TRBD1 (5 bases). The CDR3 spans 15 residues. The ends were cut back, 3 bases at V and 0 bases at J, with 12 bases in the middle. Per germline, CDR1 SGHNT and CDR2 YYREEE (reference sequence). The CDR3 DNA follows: TGTGCCAGCAGCTCCCAGGGCAATTTGAACACTGAAGCTTTCTTT. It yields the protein CASSSQGNLNTEAFF.

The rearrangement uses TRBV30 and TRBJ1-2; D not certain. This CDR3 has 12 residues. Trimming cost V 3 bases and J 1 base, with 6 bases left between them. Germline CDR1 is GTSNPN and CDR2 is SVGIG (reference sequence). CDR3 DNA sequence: TGTGCCTGGAGGGCCGGTAACTATGGCTACACCTTC. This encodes CAWRAGNYGYTF.

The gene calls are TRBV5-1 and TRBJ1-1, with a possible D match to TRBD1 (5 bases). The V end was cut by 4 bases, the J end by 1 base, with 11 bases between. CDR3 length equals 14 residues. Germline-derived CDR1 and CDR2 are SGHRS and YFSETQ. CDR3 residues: CASSASGGNTEAFF. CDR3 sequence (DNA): TGCGCCAGCAGCGCTTCTGGGGGGAACACTGAAGCTTTCTTT. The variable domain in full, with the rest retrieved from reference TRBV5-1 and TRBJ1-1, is KAGVTQTPRYLIKTRGQQVTLSCSPISGHRSVSWYQQTPGQGLQFLFEYFSETQRNKGNFPGRFSGRQFSNSRSEMNVSTLELGDSALYLCASSASGGNTEAFFGQGTRLTVV.

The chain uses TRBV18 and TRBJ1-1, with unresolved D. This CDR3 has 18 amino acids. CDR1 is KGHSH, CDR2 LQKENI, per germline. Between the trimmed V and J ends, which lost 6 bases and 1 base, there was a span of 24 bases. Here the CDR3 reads CASSRAVSLTTKNTEAFF. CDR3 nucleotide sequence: TGTGCCAGCTCCCGGGCGGTCAGCTTAACTACTAAGAACACTGAAGCTTTCTTT.

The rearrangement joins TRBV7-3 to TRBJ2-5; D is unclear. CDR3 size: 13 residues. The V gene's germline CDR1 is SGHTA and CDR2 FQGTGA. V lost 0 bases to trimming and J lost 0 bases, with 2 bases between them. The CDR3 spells CASSLTHQETQYF. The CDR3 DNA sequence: TGTGCCAGCAGCTTAACACACCAAGAGACCCAGTACTTC.

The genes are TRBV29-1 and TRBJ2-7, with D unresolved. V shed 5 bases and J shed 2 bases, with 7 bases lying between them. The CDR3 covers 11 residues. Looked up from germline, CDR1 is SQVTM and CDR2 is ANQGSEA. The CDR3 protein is CSVSSPYEQYF. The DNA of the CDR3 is TGCAGCGTTAGCTCGCCCTACGAGCAGTACTTC.

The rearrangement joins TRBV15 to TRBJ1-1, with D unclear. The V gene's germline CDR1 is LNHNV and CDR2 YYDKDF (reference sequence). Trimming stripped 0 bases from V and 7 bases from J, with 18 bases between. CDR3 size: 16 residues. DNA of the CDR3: TGTGCCACCAGCAGAGATTTCGGCAAAGTGTTGTTTGAAGCTTTCTTT. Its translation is CATSRDFGKVLFEAFF.

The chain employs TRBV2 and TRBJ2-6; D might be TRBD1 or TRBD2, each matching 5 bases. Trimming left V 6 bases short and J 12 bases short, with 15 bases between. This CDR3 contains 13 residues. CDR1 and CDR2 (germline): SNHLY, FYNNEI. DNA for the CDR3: TGTGCCAGCAGCGCCGACAGTGGGGGCGTCCTGACTTTC. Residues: CASSADSGGVLTF.

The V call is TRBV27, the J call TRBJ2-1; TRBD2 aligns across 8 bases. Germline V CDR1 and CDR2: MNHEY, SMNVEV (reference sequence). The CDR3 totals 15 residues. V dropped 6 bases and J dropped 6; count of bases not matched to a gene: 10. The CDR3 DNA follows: TGTGCCAGCAGCTACCACGGGGGGGCCCGCAATGAGCAGTTCTTC. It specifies CASSYHGGARNEQFF.